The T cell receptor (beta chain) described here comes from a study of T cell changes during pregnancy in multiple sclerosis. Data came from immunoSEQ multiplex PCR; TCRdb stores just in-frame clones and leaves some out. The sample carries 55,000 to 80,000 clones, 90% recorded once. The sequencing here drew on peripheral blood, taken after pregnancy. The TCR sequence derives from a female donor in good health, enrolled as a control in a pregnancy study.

CDR3 nucleotides: TGTGCCTGGAGTCGACAGGGGGCAACATCCTATTATAGCAATCAGCCCCAGCATTTT. Residues: CAWSRQGATSYYSNQPQHF. The chain carries TRBV30 and TRBJ1-5; TRBD1 aligns across 10 bases. With V trimmed by 2 bases and J by 0 bases, 13 bases remained unmatched. The CDR3 loop spans 19 amino acids. Germline values: CDR1 GTSNPN, CDR2 SVGIG (reference sequence). Based on the CDR3 plus reference TRBV30 and TRBJ1-5, the full variable domain is SQTIHQWPATLVQPVGSPLSLECTVEGTSNPNLYWYRQAAGRGLQLLFYSVGIGQISSEVPQNLSASRPQDRQFILSSKKLLLSDSGFYLCAWSRQGATSYYSNQPQHFGDGTRLSIL.